This paragraph reports one T cell receptor (beta chain). Anti-CD4 multisort beads removed cells negatively, then anti-CD8 beads positively selected CD8+ T cells. The entry originates in a study of relationships among human T cell subsets. The CDR3 has 12 amino acids. Germline V CDR1 and CDR2: SQVTM, ANQGSEA. V was trimmed by 4 bases and J by 4 bases, leaving 10 bases between them. The T cell receptor alpha and beta CDR3 regions were amplified from mRNA by semiquantitative ARM-PCR. Tagged nested gene-specific primers were used first, then communal superprimers amplified exponentially. MiXCR, run by TCRdb on the multiplex PCR reads, gives a single entry per CDR3 protein. The top ten hold about three fifths of the sample, which has nearly 5,500 distinct CDR3 sequences, 60% to 70% seen once.

The receptor was isolated from a man aged 35 to 55 in good health. V usage is TRBV29-1 and J usage is TRBJ1-2; unclear D gene. Sequencing used CD8+ T cells sorted from blood. The CDR3 DNA follows: TGCAGCGTTGTCTTACCCACCTATGGCTACACCTTC. It encodes CSVVLPTYGYTF.